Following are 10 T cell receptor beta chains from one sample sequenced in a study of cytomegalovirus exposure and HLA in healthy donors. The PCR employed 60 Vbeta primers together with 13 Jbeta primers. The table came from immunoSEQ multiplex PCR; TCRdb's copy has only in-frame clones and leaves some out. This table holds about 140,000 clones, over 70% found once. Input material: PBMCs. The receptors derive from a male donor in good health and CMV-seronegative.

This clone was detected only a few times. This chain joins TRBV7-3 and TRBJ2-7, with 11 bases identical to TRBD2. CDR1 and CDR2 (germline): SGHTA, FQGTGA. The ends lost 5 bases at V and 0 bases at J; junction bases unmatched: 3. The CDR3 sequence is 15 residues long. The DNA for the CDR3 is TGTGCCAGCAGCCTAGCGGGAGGCCCCTCCTACGAGCAGTACTTC. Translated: CASSLAGGPSYEQYF.

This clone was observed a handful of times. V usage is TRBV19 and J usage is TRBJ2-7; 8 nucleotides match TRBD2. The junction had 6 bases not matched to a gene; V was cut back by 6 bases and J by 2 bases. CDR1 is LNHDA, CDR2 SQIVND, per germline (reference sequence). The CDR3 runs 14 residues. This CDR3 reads CASRSGRPTYEQYF. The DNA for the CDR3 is TGTGCCAGTAGAAGCGGGAGACCCACCTACGAGCAGTACTTC.

The DNA for the CDR3 is TGTGCCAGCAGCTCCAAACGGGAGCCCGCCGGGGAGCTGTTTTTT. Encoded protein: CASSSKREPAGELFF. This sequence joins TRBV5-8 and TRBJ2-2; D perhaps matches TRBD2 (6 bases). The germline gives CDR1 SGHTS, CDR2 YDEGEE. Between the trimmed V and J ends, which lost 3 bases and 6 bases, there was a span of 15 bases. CDR3 length: 15 residues.

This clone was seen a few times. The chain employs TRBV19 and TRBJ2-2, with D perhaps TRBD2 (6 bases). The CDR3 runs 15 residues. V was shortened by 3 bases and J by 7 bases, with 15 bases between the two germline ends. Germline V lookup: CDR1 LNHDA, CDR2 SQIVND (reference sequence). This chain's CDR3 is CASSISPRGIGELFF. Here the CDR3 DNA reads TGTGCCAGTAGTATTTCCCCCCGGGGGATCGGGGAGCTGTTTTTT.

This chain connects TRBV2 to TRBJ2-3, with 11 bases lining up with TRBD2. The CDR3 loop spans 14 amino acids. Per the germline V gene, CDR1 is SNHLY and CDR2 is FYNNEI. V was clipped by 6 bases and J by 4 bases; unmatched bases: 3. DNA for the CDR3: TGTGCCAGCAGGAGGACTAGCGGGCCAGATACGCAGTATTTT. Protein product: CASRRTSGPDTQYF.

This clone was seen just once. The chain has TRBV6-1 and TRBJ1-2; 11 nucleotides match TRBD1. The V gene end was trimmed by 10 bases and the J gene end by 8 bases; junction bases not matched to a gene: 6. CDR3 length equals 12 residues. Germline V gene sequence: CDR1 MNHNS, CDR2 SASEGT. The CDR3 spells CATRTGGEGYTF. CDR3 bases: TGTGCCACCAGGACAGGGGGCGAGGGCTACACCTTC.

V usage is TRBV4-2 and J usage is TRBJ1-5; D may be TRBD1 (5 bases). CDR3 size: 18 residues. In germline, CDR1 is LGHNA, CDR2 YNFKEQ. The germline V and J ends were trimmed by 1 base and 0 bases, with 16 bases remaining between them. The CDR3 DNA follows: TGTGCCAGCAGCCAAGGGGAGGGGAGCTCGTATAGCAATCAGCCCCAGCATTTT. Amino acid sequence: CASSQGEGSSYSNQPQHF.

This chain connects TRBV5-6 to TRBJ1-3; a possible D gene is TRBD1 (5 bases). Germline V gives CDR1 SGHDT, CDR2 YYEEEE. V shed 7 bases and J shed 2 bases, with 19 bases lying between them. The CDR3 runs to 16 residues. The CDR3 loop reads CASHPGGGSPGNTIYF. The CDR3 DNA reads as TGTGCCAGCCATCCGGGTGGGGGGAGCCCTGGAAACACCATATATTTT.

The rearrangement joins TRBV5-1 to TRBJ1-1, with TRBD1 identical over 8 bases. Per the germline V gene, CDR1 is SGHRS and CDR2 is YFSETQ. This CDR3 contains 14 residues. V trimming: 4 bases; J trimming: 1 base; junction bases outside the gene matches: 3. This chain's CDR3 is CASSLTGENTEAFF. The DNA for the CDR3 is TGCGCCAGCAGCCTGACAGGGGAGAACACTGAAGCTTTCTTT.

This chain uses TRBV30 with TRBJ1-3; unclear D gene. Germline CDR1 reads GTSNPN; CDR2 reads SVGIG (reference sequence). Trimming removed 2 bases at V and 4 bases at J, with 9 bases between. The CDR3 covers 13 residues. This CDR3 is CAWSPVSGNTIYF. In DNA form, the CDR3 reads TGTGCCTGGAGTCCAGTTTCGGGAAACACCATATATTTT.